The rows below give T cell receptor beta chains drawn from one sample of a study of shared clonotypes between healthy human individuals. Measured with immunoSEQ multiplex PCR; TCRdb has only the in-frame clones, and not every one. The sample includes a few million clones, approximately 90% of them seen just once. Sequenced: naive CD4+ T cells from PBMCs. These TCRs come from a man between 18 and 35 years old in good health. Some clones in this sample may be carry-over from other donors' samples. Both conserved end residues are part of each CDR3. D genes are given only for firm matches. Part of the rows lack a size; the others show once, few, many or a class for expanded clones.

clone size	J gene	V gene	D gene	CDR3 DNA	CDR3 protein
NA	TRBJ1-3	TRBV14	TRBD1	TGTGCCAGCAGCCAAGGCTGGGACAGGGGAAACACCATATATTTT	CASSQGWDRGNTIYF
NA	TRBJ2-7	TRBV5-1	TRBD2	TGCGCCAGCAGCTTGGCAGCGGGAGGGACCTACGAGCAGTACTTC	CASSLAAGGTYEQYF
NA	TRBJ2-3	TRBV4-1	NA	TGCGCCAGCAGCCAAGATAGCTGGGGCCGGAGCACAGATACGCAGTATTTT	CASSQDSWGRSTDTQYF
once	TRBJ2-1	TRBV11-3	TRBD2	TGTGCCAGCAGCCCCGGGGTAGCGGGGAACAATGAGCAGTTCTTC	CASSPGVAGNNEQFF
NA	TRBJ1-3	TRBV11-2	NA	TGTGCCAGCAGCCACCCGATGACACTGGGAAACACCATATATTTT	CASSHPMTLGNTIYF
NA	TRBJ2-3	TRBV6-4	TRBD2	TGTGCCAGCAGTGCCCAACTAGCGACCCCTCGGGATACGCAGTATTTT	CASSAQLATPRDTQYF
NA	TRBJ2-1	TRBV5-1	TRBD2	TGCGCCAGCAGCCCCGGCAGTCTAGCGGGAGGTAATGAGCAGTTCTTC	CASSPGSLAGGNEQFF
NA	TRBJ2-7	TRBV27	NA	TGTGCCAGCAGTCCACGGGACGGTACGGCTGGTTTGGAGCAGTACTTC	CASSPRDGTAGLEQYF
NA	TRBJ1-1	TRBV19	NA	TGTGCCAGTAGTATCAGCCGGCTAACTGAAGCTTTCTTT	CASSISRLTEAFF
NA	TRBJ1-5	TRBV7-2	NA	TGTGCCAGCAGCCAACAATCCCGGGACCTCAATCAGCCCCAGCATTTT	CASSQQSRDLNQPQHF
NA	TRBJ1-4	TRBV29-1	NA	TGCAGCGGGGGACGGTCTAATGAAAAACTGTTTTTT	CSGGRSNEKLFF
NA	TRBJ2-7	TRBV7-9	TRBD1	TGTGCCAGCAGCTTAGGGACAGGGGGTCGCGAGCAGTACTTC	CASSLGTGGREQYF
NA	TRBJ1-3	TRBV28	NA	TGTGCCAGCAACACTCCCATTCGGAGCTCTGGAAACACCATATATTTT	CASNTPIRSSGNTIYF
NA	TRBJ2-7	TRBV28	TRBD1	TGTGCCAGCAGTTCCGAGGGCAGGGGGACCCCCGAGCAGTACTTC	CASSSEGRGTPEQYF
once	TRBJ2-1	TRBV29-1	TRBD2	TGCAGCGCCGAAGCGGGAGGTAATGAGCAGTTCTTC	CSAEAGGNEQFF
NA	TRBJ1-3	TRBV28	NA	TGTGCCAGCAGTTTAAGGACCTCTGGAAACACCATATATTTT	CASSLRTSGNTIYF
NA	TRBJ1-3	TRBV5-1	NA	TGCGCCAGCAGTCCCCGGACAGATCCGACGGGAAACACCATATATTTT	CASSPRTDPTGNTIYF
once	TRBJ2-6	TRBV6-1	TRBD2	TGTGCCAGCAGTGAAACTAGCGGGAGGCCGCACGTCCTGACTTTC	CASSETSGRPHVLTF
NA	TRBJ1-4	TRBV21-1	NA	TGTGCCAGCAGCAAAGGGACACCTGCAAAACTGTTTTTT	CASSKGTPAKLFF
NA	TRBJ1-2	TRBV6-6	TRBD1	TGTGCCAGCAGTTCCCGGACAGGAACTAACTATGGCTACACCTTC	CASSSRTGTNYGYTF
NA	TRBJ1-3	TRBV6-1	NA	TGTGCCAGCAGTGATATAACCGGCTCTGGAAACACCATATATTTT	CASSDITGSGNTIYF
NA	TRBJ1-2	TRBV5-1	NA	TGCGCCAGCAGCTTGGACGTAGAGCCTAACTATGGCTACACCTTC	CASSLDVEPNYGYTF
NA	TRBJ2-3	TRBV6-1	NA	TGTGCCAGCAGTGAAGAAGCGGGTCGTGCAGATACGCAGTATTTT	CASSEEAGRADTQYF
NA	TRBJ2-4	TRBV6-6	TRBD1	TGTGCCAGCAGTCGGACAGGGGTGAACATTCAGTACTTC	CASSRTGVNIQYF
NA	TRBJ2-3	TRBV4-1	TRBD2	TGCGCCAGCAGCCAAGATCCCCTAGCGGAGTCAGATACGCAGTATTTT	CASSQDPLAESDTQYF
NA	TRBJ1-6	TRBV10-3	NA	TGTGCCATCTCTCCTGGGGGGGGGAATTCACCCCTCCACTTT	CAISPGGGNSPLHF
NA	TRBJ1-2	TRBV28	TRBD1	TGTGCCAGCAGTTCGACAGGGTCATGGGATCCCTATGGCTACACCTTC	CASSSTGSWDPYGYTF
NA	TRBJ1-2	TRBV10-3	TRBD1	TGTGCCATCAGTGACCCCCAGGGGGGGGTCGTCAACTATGGCTACACCTTC	CAISDPQGGVVNYGYTF
NA	TRBJ2-4	TRBV7-9	TRBD1	TGTGCCAGCAGCCCGAGACAGGGTACGGCCAAAAACATTCAGTACTTC	CASSPRQGTAKNIQYF
once	TRBJ2-1	TRBV6-4	NA	TGTGCCAGCAGTGCGAGCCTATGGAATGAGCAGTTCTTC	CASSASLWNEQFF
NA	TRBJ1-1	TRBV5-4	NA	TGTGCCAGCAGCCAAACCTTCGGGAACACTGAAGCTTTCTTT	CASSQTFGNTEAFF
NA	TRBJ2-7	TRBV6-6	NA	TGTGCCAGCACTTCCGGGACTCCTGCCTACGAGCAGTACTTC	CASTSGTPAYEQYF
NA	TRBJ1-1	TRBV28	NA	TGTGCCAGCACCGTGACACCACCTAACACTGAAGCTTTCTTT	CASTVTPPNTEAFF
NA	TRBJ2-7	TRBV28	NA	TGTGCCAGCAGCGGGACCTTCGCAGTCTCCGAGCAGTACTTC	CASSGTFAVSEQYF
NA	TRBJ2-1	TRBV6-6	TRBD2	TGTGCCAGCAGCCCCTCGGGGGGTATTGAGCAGTTCTTC	CASSPSGGIEQFF
NA	TRBJ2-7	TRBV5-1	NA	TGCGCCAGCAGCCCCATGGCTAGTCCCTACGAGCAGTACTTC	CASSPMASPYEQYF
NA	TRBJ1-3	TRBV28	NA	TGTGCCAGCAGTTTTACAATCATTTCGGAGGACACCATATATTTT	CASSFTIISEDTIYF
NA	TRBJ2-5	TRBV13	NA	TGTGCCAGCAGCTTACGTTTTCAGGAGACCCAGTACTTC	CASSLRFQETQYF
NA	TRBJ1-1	TRBV7-6	NA	TGTGCCAGCAGCTCAAGGGTGAACACTGAAGCTTTCTTT	CASSSRVNTEAFF
NA	TRBJ2-1	TRBV7-9	NA	TGTGCCAGCAGCTTGGGATCTTCCCCCCCGTTCTTC	CASSLGSSPPFF
once	TRBJ2-1	TRBV11-1	TRBD2	TGTGCCAGCAGCCTCGAGGGCGGGAGGGCCTACAATGAGCAGTTCTTC	CASSLEGGRAYNEQFF
NA	TRBJ2-2	TRBV19	NA	TGTGCCAGTAGTTCGGGGCAGGGCGGGGAGCTGTTTTTT	CASSSGQGGELFF
few	TRBJ1-1	TRBV6-6	NA	TGTGCCAGCAGGTTTTCCGTGAACACTGAAGCTTTCTTT	CASRFSVNTEAFF
NA	TRBJ2-7	TRBV7-2	NA	TGTGCCAGCAGCTTACCGACTGCCTATGGGCAGTACTTC	CASSLPTAYGQYF
NA	TRBJ2-2	TRBV27	NA	TGTGCCAGCAGCCGAAGCGGGACAGTGAACACCGGGGAGCTGTTTTTT	CASSRSGTVNTGELFF
NA	TRBJ1-2	TRBV4-3	NA	TGCGCCAGCAGCCAAGCGGACAGAAACTATGGCTACACCTTC	CASSQADRNYGYTF
NA	TRBJ2-2	TRBV30	NA	TGTGCCTGGAGGACACGTGGGGCCGTCCCCCGCGGGGAGCTGTTTTTT	CAWRTRGAVPRGELFF
NA	TRBJ1-2	TRBV5-4	NA	TGTGCCAGCAGCTTGGGAGGGGTAGCTAACTATGGCTACACCTTC	CASSLGGVANYGYTF
NA	TRBJ1-1	TRBV15	TRBD1	TGTGCCACCAGCTTCGGACAGGTGATCATGAACACTGAAGCTTTCTTT	CATSFGQVIMNTEAFF
NA	TRBJ1-4	TRBV19	NA	TGTGCCAGTAGTACGGCAGGGACTAATGAAAAACTGTTTTTT	CASSTAGTNEKLFF
NA	TRBJ2-2	TRBV9	NA	TGTGCCAGCAGCCCAGTAGGTCAGGGGAGGGGGAACACCGGGGAGCTGTTTTTT	CASSPVGQGRGNTGELFF
NA	TRBJ2-7	TRBV29-1	NA	TGCAGCGTCACCGACCCCCCTCTCTACGAGCAGTACTTC	CSVTDPPLYEQYF
NA	TRBJ2-1	TRBV27	TRBD2	TGTGCCAGCAGTTGGCTAGCGGGAATGGGTGAGCAGTTCTTC	CASSWLAGMGEQFF
NA	TRBJ2-7	TRBV4-3	TRBD2	TGCGCCAGCAGCCAAAGACTAGCGGGAGGCGACGAGCAGTACTTC	CASSQRLAGGDEQYF
NA	TRBJ1-1	TRBV7-2	NA	TGTGCCAGCAGCTTAAGGGGGACGCCGATTATAACGGCTGAAGCTTTCTTT	CASSLRGTPIITAEAFF